The T cell receptor beta chain under discussion was sequenced for a study of OX40 agonist ivuxolimab in advanced cancers. On the study more broadly: In this cohort, patients received ivuxolimab, an agonistic anti-OX40 (CD134) antibody. 30% to 40% of patients had received prior checkpoint inhibitor therapy.

Only in-frame clones appear in the TCRdb table, and some are missing; sequencing was by immunoSEQ multiplex PCR. Here the sample spans about 48,000 clones, about 89% being singletons. V gave up 6 bases and J gave up 4 bases; unmatched junction bases: 2. Per germline, CDR1 MNHEY and CDR2 SMNVEV (reference sequence). The CDR3 runs to 12 residues. The chain employs TRBV27 and TRBJ1-2; 7 bases agree with TRBD1. This clonotype was sampled from an adult with an advanced solid tumor such as melanoma, head and neck, liver or kidney cancer. The specimen was CD4+ or CD8+ T cells sorted from blood, collected in a trial of the OX40 agonist ivuxolimab. The CDR3 reads CASSEGAYGYTF. The CDR3 bases are TGTGCCAGCAGCGAGGGGGCCTATGGCTACACCTTC.